Listed here are 27 T cell receptor beta chains from one sample, sequenced in a study of blood T cell repertoires in COVID-19. Assay: immunoSEQ multiplex PCR; the TCRdb copy retains only in-frame clones and omits some. The sample contains 30,000 to 40,000 clones, roughly 85% of which appear only once. Sequenced: peripheral blood. Receptors originate from a man between 60 and 75 years old with active or convalescent COVID-19.

The chain joins TRBV4-1 to TRBJ2-1; TRBD1 matches at 7 bases. The CDR3 has 21 residues. V lost 0 bases to trimming and J lost 0 bases; unmatched junction nucleotides: 17. Germline CDR1 reads MGHRA; CDR2 reads YSYEKL. The CDR3 reads CASSQEGLGQSFLSSYNEQFF. CDR3 coding DNA: TGCGCCAGCAGCCAAGAGGGGTTGGGACAGAGCTTCTTGAGCTCCTACAATGAGCAGTTCTTC.

V is TRBV6-5 and J is TRBJ2-7, with 7 bases matching TRBD1. From germline, CDR1 is MNHEY and CDR2 SVGAGI. The CDR3 spans 13 residues. The trim removed 10 bases at V and 3 bases at J, leaving 9 bases unmatched. The CDR3 DNA reads TGTGCCACCGGCCGGGACAGTAGCTACGAGCAGTACGTC. Translating gives CATGRDSSYEQYV.

This clone occurred once. This chain links TRBV28 with TRBJ2-1, with TRBD2 identical over 10 bases. Trimming removed 3 bases from V and 3 bases from J; junction bases left unmatched: 2. The germline gives CDR1 MDHEN, CDR2 SYDVKM. This CDR3 is built from 15 residues. The DNA for the CDR3 is TGTGCCAGCAGTTTGCTAGCGGGGGACTACAATGAGCAGTTCTTC. This gives the protein CASSLLAGDYNEQFF.

This clone appeared a single time. This CDR3 is CASKRQASYEQYV. The DNA for the CDR3 is TGTGCCAGCAAGAGACAGGCTTCCTACGAGCAGTACGTC. This sequence joins TRBV6-5 and TRBJ2-7; maybe TRBD1 (6 bases). Germline assignment: CDR1 MNHEY and CDR2 SVGAGI. V was pared by 7 bases and J by 1 base, with 11 bases between. This CDR3 has 13 amino acids.

The chain has TRBV15 and TRBJ1-1, with 8 bases aligning to TRBD1. The CDR3 has 15 amino acids. CDR1 is LNHNV and CDR2 is YYDKDF in the germline V gene (reference sequence). J was trimmed by 5 bases and V by 0 bases; bases with no gene match: 5. Here the CDR3 reads CATSRDWTGWTEAFF. The DNA of the CDR3 is TGTGCCACCAGCAGAGATTGGACAGGGTGGACTGAAGCTTTCTTT.

This clone was counted only a few times. V gene TRBV19 combines with J gene TRBJ2-2; D is possibly TRBD2 (6 bases). V was shortened by 8 bases and J by 2 bases, with 12 bases between the two germline ends. Germline V CDR1 and CDR2: LNHDA, SQIVND (reference sequence). This CDR3 is built from 14 residues. CDR3 bases: TGTGCCAGTGGGGGAGGTCTCAACACCGGGGAGCTGTTTTTT. Translation gives CASGGGLNTGELFF. The complete variable domain, with remaining parts taken from reference TRBV19 and TRBJ2-2, reads DGGITQSPKYLFRKEGQNVTLSCEQNLNHDAMYWYRQDPGQGLRLIYYSQIVNDFQKGDIAEGYSVSREKKESFPLTVTSAQKNPTAFYLCASGGGLNTGELFFGEGSRLTVL.

This chain connects TRBV5-1 to TRBJ2-1; tentatively, D is TRBD2 (5 bases). The germline CDR1 and CDR2 sequences are SGHRS and YFSETQ. With 0 bases removed from V and 7 bases from J, the gap between germline ends came to 8 bases. The CDR3 is made up of 13 amino acids. The CDR3 DNA reads TGCGCCAGCAGCTTGGTGGAGGAGAATGAGCAGTTCTTC. This sequence encodes CASSLVEENEQFF. Variable domain in full (rest from reference TRBV5-1 and TRBJ2-1): KAGVTQTPRYLIKTRGQQVTLSCSPISGHRSVSWYQQTPGQGLQFLFEYFSETQRNKGNFPGRFSGRQFSNSRSEMNVSTLELGDSALYLCASSLVEENEQFFGPGTRLTVL.

This clone was detected once. V gene TRBV6-4 combines with J gene TRBJ1-2, with a weak D call TRBD1 (5 bases). Trimming cost V 6 bases and J 3 bases, with 11 bases left between them. This CDR3 has 13 amino acids. The V gene's germline CDR1 is MRHNA and CDR2 SNTAGT. The CDR3 coding sequence is TGTGCCAGCAGCGCCGCGGGGGACTATGGCTACACCTTC. Its translation is CASSAAGDYGYTF.

This clone has only a few counts. The rearrangement uses TRBV5-1 and TRBJ1-2; D might be TRBD1 (6 bases). The CDR3 runs 15 residues. Deletions cut 4 bases from V and 4 bases from J, with 17 bases between. CDR1 is SGHRS, CDR2 YFSETQ, per germline. CDR3 bases: TGCGCCAGCAGCCCGGACAGACCCACATCCTATGGCTACACCTTC. It codes for CASSPDRPTSYGYTF.

V usage is TRBV27 and J usage is TRBJ2-7, with D possibly TRBD1 on 5 matching bases. Germline loops: CDR1 MNHEY, CDR2 SMNVEV (reference sequence). The V end lost 6 bases, the J end lost 0 bases, and 27 bases lay between the germline ends. The CDR3 extends over 19 amino acids. The CDR3 nucleotides are TGTGCCAGCAGCCGCGGACAAGGGTTTGGATGGGGAAGCTCCTACGAGCAGTACGTC. Translation gives CASSRGQGFGWGSSYEQYV.

This clone has just one count. The V and J genes are TRBV6-1 and TRBJ2-5, with D possibly matching TRBD2 (6 bases). The V gene's germline CDR1 is MNHNS and CDR2 SASEGT. The V end lost 4 bases, the J end lost 2 bases, and 20 bases lay between the germline ends. The CDR3 covers 17 residues. This CDR3 reads CASSAAGTQLLQETQYF. CDR3 DNA: TGTGCCAGCAGTGCAGCCGGGACTCAACTTCTTCAAGAGACCCAGTACTTC.

V usage is TRBV15 and J usage is TRBJ2-4, with D possibly matching TRBD1 (7 bases). The V gene's germline CDR1 is LNHNV and CDR2 YYDKDF (reference sequence). Trimming stripped 5 bases from V and 0 bases from J, with 14 bases between. The CDR3 is made up of 16 amino acids. The CDR3 here is CATSPTQGGAKNIQYF. In DNA form, the CDR3 reads TGTGCCACCAGCCCCACTCAGGGGGGAGCCAAAAACATTCAGTACTTC.

V and J are TRBV5-6 and TRBJ1-1, with a tentative D call TRBD1 (6 bases). V lost 4 bases and J 2 bases, leaving 21 bases between the germline ends. CDR3 length equals 17 residues. CDR1 is SGHDT, CDR2 YYEEEE, per germline. The CDR3 here is CASSTLLQGWGNTEAFF. Written as DNA, the CDR3 is TGTGCCAGCAGCACTTTACTACAGGGTTGGGGCAACACTGAAGCTTTCTTT.

The chain carries TRBV6-4 and TRBJ1-1; tentative D call: TRBD1 (5 bases). Germline loops: CDR1 MRHNA, CDR2 SNTAGT. With 0 bases removed from V and 6 bases from J, the gap between germline ends came to 14 bases. The CDR3 is 15 amino acids. The CDR3 coding sequence is TGTGCCAGCAGTGACTCCGGGGGTCAGTCTTCTGAAGCTTTCTTT. The encoded protein is CASSDSGGQSSEAFF.

The chain links TRBV19 to TRBJ2-1; 7 nucleotides line up with TRBD2. J gave up 8 bases and V 9 bases, and 16 bases lay outside the gene matches. The CDR3 is made up of 15 amino acids. Germline-derived CDR1 and CDR2 are LNHDA and SQIVND (reference sequence). The CDR3 DNA reads TGTGCCAGCGCGTTCTCCTGGACTAGTTCCGATGAGCAGTTCTTC. Translation: CASAFSWTSSDEQFF.

The rearrangement links TRBV18 to TRBJ2-2; D is unclear. This CDR3 comprises 13 residues. Looked up from germline, CDR1 is KGHSH and CDR2 is LQKENI. V was shortened by 1 base and J by 4 bases, with 4 bases between the two germline ends. In nucleotides, the CDR3 is TGTGCCAGCTCACCACTAGCCACCGGGGAGCTGTTTTTT. Encoded protein: CASSPLATGELFF.

This chain links TRBV5-4 with TRBJ2-2; D is possibly TRBD1 (7 bases). This CDR3 is built from 13 residues. CDR1 and CDR2 (germline): SGHNT, YYREEE (reference sequence). Trimming left V 6 bases short and J 5 bases short, with 11 bases between. The CDR3 region has the DNA TGTGCCAGCAAACAGGGGAGGACCGGGGAGCTGTTTTTT. Translating gives CASKQGRTGELFF.

This chain links TRBV10-3 with TRBJ2-3, with D possibly matching TRBD1 (5 bases). V was shortened by 7 bases and J by 2 bases, with 13 bases between the two germline ends. The V gene's germline CDR1 is ENHRY and CDR2 SYGVKD. CDR3 size: 14 residues. The CDR3 is CAINSRDDTDTQYF. CDR3 DNA: TGTGCCATCAATTCCAGGGATGACACAGATACGCAGTATTTT.

This clone was seen a single time. V usage is TRBV4-3 and J usage is TRBJ2-6, with TRBD1 as a possible D gene (6 bases). V was trimmed by 3 bases and J by 0 bases, leaving 18 bases between them. The CDR3 is made up of 19 amino acids. Germline-derived CDR1 and CDR2 are LGHNA and YSLEER. CDR3 sequence: CASSQSNRVGSSGANVLTF. As DNA, the CDR3 is TGCGCCAGCAGCCAGAGTAACAGGGTGGGGAGCTCTGGGGCCAACGTCCTGACTTTC.

CDR3: CASGFRVDTGELFF. CDR3 sequence (DNA): TGTGCCAGCGGGTTCAGGGTCGACACCGGGGAGCTGTTTTTT. This rearrangement joins TRBV27 to TRBJ2-2, with a weak D call TRBD1 (5 bases). V was cut by 8 bases and J by 3 bases, with 13 bases left in between. Per germline, CDR1 MNHEY and CDR2 SMNVEV (reference sequence). CDR3 length equals 14 residues.

J is TRBJ1-5 and V is TRBV2; 8 bases are shared with TRBD1. CDR1 SNHLY and CDR2 FYNNEI come from the germline V gene. Trimming cost V 4 bases and J 3 bases; bases outside gene matches: 5. The CDR3 length is 15 residues. The CDR3 sequence: CASSAQGAINQPQHF. Written as DNA, the CDR3 is TGTGCCAGCAGTGCTCAGGGGGCTATCAATCAGCCCCAGCATTTT.

This clone appeared a single time. The rearrangement uses TRBV5-4 and TRBJ2-2, with 14 bases matching TRBD2. Germline CDR1 SGHNT, CDR2 YYREEE (reference sequence). CDR3 length: 18 residues. V shed 4 bases, J shed 0 bases, and the junction held 5 bases outside the gene matches. The CDR3 bases are TGTGCCAGCAGCCCGGGACTAGCGGGAGCCACGAACACCGGGGAGCTGTTTTTT. Its protein is CASSPGLAGATNTGELFF. Filled out from reference TRBV5-4 and TRBJ2-2, the complete variable domain reads ETGVTQSPTHLIKTRGQQVTLRCSSQSGHNTVSWYQQALGQGPQFIFQYYREEENGRGNFPPRFSGLQFPNYSSELNVNALELDDSALYLCASSPGLAGATNTGELFFGEGSRLTVL.

The V call is TRBV10-3, the J call TRBJ1-6; weak D call: TRBD1 (5 bases). The germline gives CDR1 ENHRY, CDR2 SYGVKD. The CDR3 is made up of 14 amino acids. Deletions cut 3 bases from V and 7 bases from J, with 10 bases between. CDR3 nucleotides: TGTGCCATCAGTGACAGGGTAGGAAATTCACCCCTCCACTTT. This gives the protein CAISDRVGNSPLHF.

For the CDR3, the DNA is TGTGCCAGCAGCTTAGATCAAGTCAGTACTGAAGCTTTCTTT. Translating it yields CASSLDQVSTEAFF. V is TRBV11-3 and J is TRBJ1-1; D uncertain. CDR1 is SGHNT and CDR2 is YENEEA in the germline V gene. This CDR3 region has 14 residues. The germline V and J ends were trimmed by 0 bases and 5 bases, with 10 bases remaining between them.

The V call is TRBV18, the J call TRBJ1-4; a possible D gene is TRBD1 (5 bases). Deletions cut 3 bases from V and 5 bases from J, with 19 bases between. The germline V gene has CDR1 KGHSH and CDR2 LQKENI. This CDR3 region has 17 residues. The CDR3 region is CASSPYQGLYTNEKLFF. The CDR3 bases are TGTGCCAGCTCACCGTATCAGGGCCTTTATACAAATGAAAAACTGTTTTTT.

The rearrangement joins TRBV3-1 (or the pseudogene TRBV3-2) to TRBJ1-2; 7 nucleotides line up with TRBD1. The germline V gene has CDR1 LGHDT and CDR2 YNNKEL (reference sequence). This CDR3 contains 15 residues. Trimming took 2 bases from V and 7 from J; bases not matched to a gene: 10. Here the CDR3 DNA reads TGTGCCAGCAGCCAATGGACAGGAATTTCAGGTGGCTACACCTTC. Translation: CASSQWTGISGGYTF.

This sequence joins TRBV12-5 and TRBJ2-7, with 11 bases lining up with TRBD2. Germline CDR1 is LGHNT and CDR2 is FRNRAP. Losses at the gene ends were 1 base for V and 0 bases for J; bases not matched to a gene: 11. The CDR3 totals 19 residues. The CDR3 region has the DNA TGTGCTAGTGGTTTGGGCCTAGCGGGGGGCAACCCAAGCTCCTACGAGCAGTACGTC. Its protein is CASGLGLAGGNPSSYEQYV.